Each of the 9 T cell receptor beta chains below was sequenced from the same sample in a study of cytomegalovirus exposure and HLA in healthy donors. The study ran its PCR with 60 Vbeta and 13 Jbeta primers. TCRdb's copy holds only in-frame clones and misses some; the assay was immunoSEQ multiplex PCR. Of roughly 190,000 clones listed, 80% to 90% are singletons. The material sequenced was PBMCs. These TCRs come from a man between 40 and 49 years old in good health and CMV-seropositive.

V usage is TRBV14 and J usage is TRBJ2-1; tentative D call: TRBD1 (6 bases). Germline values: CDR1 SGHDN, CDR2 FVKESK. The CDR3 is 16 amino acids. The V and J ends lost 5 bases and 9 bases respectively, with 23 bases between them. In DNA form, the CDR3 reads TGTGCCAGCAGCTCCGAAGCGGCACAGGGTCGGTTTGAGCAGTTCTTC. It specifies CASSSEAAQGRFEQFF.

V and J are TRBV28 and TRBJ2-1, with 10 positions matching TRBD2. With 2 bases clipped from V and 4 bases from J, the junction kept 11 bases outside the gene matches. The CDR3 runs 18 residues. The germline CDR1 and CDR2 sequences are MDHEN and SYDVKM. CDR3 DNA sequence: TGTGCCAGCAGTTTACTTGGACTAGCGGACCGGAATTACAATGAGCAGTTCTTC. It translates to CASSLLGLADRNYNEQFF. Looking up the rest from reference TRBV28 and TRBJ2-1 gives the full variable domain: DVKVTQSSRYLVKRTGEKVFLECVQDMDHENMFWYRQDPGLGLRLIYFSYDVKMKEKGDIPEGYSVSREKKERFSLILESASTNQTSMYLCASSLLGLADRNYNEQFFGPGTRLTVL.

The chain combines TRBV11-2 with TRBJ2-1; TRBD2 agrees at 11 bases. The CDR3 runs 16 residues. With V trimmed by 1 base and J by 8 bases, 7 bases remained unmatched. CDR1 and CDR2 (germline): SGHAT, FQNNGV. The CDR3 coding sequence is TGTGCCAGCAGCTTAGGGGCTAGCGGGAGGAGGTATGAGCAGTTCTTC. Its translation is CASSLGASGRRYEQFF.

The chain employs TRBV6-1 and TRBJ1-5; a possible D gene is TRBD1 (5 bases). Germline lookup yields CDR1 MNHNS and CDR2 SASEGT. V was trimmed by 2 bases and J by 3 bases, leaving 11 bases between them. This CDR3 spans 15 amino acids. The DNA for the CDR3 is TGTGCCAGCAGTGAACAGGGAGGATCCAATCAGCCCCAGCATTTT. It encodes CASSEQGGSNQPQHF.

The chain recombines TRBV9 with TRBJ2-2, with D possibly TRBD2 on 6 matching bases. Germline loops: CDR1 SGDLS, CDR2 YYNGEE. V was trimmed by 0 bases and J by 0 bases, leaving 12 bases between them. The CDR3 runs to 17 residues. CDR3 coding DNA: TGTGCCAGCAGCGTAGCTAGAAGCGGGTCGAACACCGGGGAGCTGTTTTTT. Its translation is CASSVARSGSNTGELFF.

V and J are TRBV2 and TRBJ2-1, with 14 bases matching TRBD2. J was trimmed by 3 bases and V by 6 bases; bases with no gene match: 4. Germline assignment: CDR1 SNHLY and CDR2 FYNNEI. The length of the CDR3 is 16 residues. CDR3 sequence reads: CASSGTSGSIYNEQFF. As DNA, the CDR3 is TGTGCCAGCAGCGGGACTAGCGGGAGTATCTACAATGAGCAGTTCTTC. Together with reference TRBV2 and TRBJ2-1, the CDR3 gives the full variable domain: EPEVTQTPSHQVTQMGQEVILRCVPISNHLYFYWYRQILGQKVEFLVSFYNNEISEKSEIFDDQFSVERPDGSNFTLKIRSTKLEDSAMYFCASSGTSGSIYNEQFFGPGTRLTVL.

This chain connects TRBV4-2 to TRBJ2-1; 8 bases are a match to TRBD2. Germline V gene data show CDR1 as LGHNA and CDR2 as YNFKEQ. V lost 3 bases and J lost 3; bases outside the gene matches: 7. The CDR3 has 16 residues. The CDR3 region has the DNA TGTGCCAGCAGCCAGGAACCGGGACTAGGCTACAATGAGCAGTTCTTC. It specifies CASSQEPGLGYNEQFF.

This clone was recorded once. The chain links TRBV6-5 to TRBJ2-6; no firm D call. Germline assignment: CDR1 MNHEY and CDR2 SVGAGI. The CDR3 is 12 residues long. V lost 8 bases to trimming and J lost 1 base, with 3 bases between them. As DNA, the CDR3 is TGTGCCAGCTCTTCTGGGGCCAACGTCCTGACTTTC. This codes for CASSSGANVLTF.

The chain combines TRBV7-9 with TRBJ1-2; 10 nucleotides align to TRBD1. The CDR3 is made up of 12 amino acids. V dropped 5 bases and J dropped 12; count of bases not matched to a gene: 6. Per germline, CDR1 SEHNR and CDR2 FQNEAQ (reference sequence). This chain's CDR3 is CASSQGQGVHTF. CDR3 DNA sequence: TGTGCCAGCAGCCAAGGACAGGGGGTCCACACCTTC.